The clone carrying this T cell receptor beta chain was counted only a few times. As yet, its antigen is unknown. The sample is drawn from a study of T-cell reconstitution after alpha-beta-depleted transplantation in children. General study points: Reportedly, roughly two months post-transplant, alpha-beta T cells arose from several hundred expanded graft clones.

TCRbeta library construction was performed incorporating unique molecular identifiers. TCRdb processed the PCR reads anew with MiXCR; each CDR3 protein has one entry. The table shows 700,000 to 950,000 distinct CDR3 sequences, with 16% occurring only once. The CDR3 runs to 15 residues. Trimming at V came to 5 bases and at J to 5 bases, leaving 7 bases not matched to a gene. The V call is TRBV12-3 or TRBV12-4, the J call TRBJ2-7; 12 positions match TRBD2. Sequenced here: PBMCs, mostly from graft donor cells, sampled 360 days after TCRalphabeta/CD19-depleted stem cell transplant. The source is a male patient younger than 18 who had a stem cell transplant for acute lymphoblastic leukemia, so the T cells may come from the graft donor. The CDR3 nucleotides read TGTGCCAGCAGTCCCAGGACTAGCGGGAACCACGAGCAGTACTTC. Its protein product is CASSPRTSGNHEQYF.